This TCR beta chain was captured by sequencing in a study of cytomegalovirus exposure and HLA in healthy donors. Study-wide results and caveats: A later analysis linked a missense DCLRE1C variant to TCR beta V- and J-gene trimming.

Notes on this clone: Its target is unknown. Germline and junction disagree at one end, which may indicate a read error.

Germline loops: CDR1 MNHEY, CDR2 SVGAGI. The CDR3 spans 13 residues. It was with 60 Vbeta and 13 Jbeta primers that the PCR ran. Clones were sequenced by immunoSEQ multiplex PCR, and TCRdb holds only the in-frame ones, with some missing. The table has 170,000 or so clones, 84% seen once. The source is a boy under 10 years old in good health and CMV-seronegative. Sequenced: PBMCs. V is TRBV6-5 and J is TRBJ1-5; D might be TRBD1 (5 bases). CDR3 DNA: TGTGCCAGCGGGCAGGGCCCGATTCAGGCCCAGCATTTT. It codes for CASGQGPIQAQHF.